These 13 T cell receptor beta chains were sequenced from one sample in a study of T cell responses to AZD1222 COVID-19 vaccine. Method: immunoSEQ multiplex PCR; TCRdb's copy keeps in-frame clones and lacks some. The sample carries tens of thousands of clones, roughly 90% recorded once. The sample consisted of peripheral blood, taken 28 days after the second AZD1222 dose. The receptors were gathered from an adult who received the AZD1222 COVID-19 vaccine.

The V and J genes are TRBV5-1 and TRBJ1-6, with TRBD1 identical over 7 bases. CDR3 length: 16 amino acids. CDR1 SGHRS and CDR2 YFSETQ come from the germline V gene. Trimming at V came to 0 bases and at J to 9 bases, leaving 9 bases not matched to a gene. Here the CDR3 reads CASSLGAVTGSSPLHF. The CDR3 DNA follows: TGCGCCAGCAGCTTGGGGGCTGTGACAGGGAGTTCACCCCTCCACTTT.

The CDR3 DNA is TGTGCCAGCAGGACCACCGACTTTAACTATGGCTACACCTTC. Its protein product is CASRTTDFNYGYTF. The rearrangement uses TRBV2 and TRBJ1-2; D not resolved. CDR3 length: 14 residues. Trimming stripped 6 bases from V and 1 base from J, with 12 bases between. Germline values: CDR1 SNHLY, CDR2 FYNNEI. The full variable domain, completed using reference TRBV2 and TRBJ1-2, is EPEVTQTPSHQVTQMGQEVILRCVPISNHLYFYWYRQILGQKVEFLVSFYNNEISEKSEIFDDQFSVERPDGSNFTLKIRSTKLEDSAMYFCASRTTDFNYGYTFGSGTRLTVV.

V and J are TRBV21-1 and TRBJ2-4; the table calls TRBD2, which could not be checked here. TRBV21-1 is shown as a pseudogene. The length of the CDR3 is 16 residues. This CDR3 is CASSGRTSGGGNIQYF. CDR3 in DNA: TGTGCCAGCAGTGGGAGGACTAGCGGGGGAGGGAACATTCAGTACTTC.

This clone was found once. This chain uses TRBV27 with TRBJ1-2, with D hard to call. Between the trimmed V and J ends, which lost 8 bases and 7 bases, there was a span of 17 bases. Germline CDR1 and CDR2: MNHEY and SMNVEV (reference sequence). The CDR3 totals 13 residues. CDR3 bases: TGTGCCAGCTCCTCGAGACGAGAAGGTGGCTACACCTTC. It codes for CASSSRREGGYTF.

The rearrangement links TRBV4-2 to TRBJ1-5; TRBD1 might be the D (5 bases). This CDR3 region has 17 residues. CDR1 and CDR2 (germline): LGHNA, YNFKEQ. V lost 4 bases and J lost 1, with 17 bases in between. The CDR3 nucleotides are TGTGCCAGCAGCCCCCCGCCGGGGGACGGCAGCAATCAGCCCCAGCATTTT. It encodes CASSPPPGDGSNQPQHF.

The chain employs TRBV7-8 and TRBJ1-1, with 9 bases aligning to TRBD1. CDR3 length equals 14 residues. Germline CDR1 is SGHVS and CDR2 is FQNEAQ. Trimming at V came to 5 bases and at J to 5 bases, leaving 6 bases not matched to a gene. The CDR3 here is CASSPRTGVTEAFF. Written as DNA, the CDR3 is TGTGCCAGCAGCCCGCGGACAGGGGTTACTGAAGCTTTCTTT.

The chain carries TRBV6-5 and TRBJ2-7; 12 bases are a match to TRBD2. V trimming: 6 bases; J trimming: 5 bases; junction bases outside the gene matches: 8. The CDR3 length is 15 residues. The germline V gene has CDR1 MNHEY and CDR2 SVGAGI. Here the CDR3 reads CASSGRTSGDNEQYF. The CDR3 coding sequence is TGTGCCAGCAGCGGCCGGACTAGCGGGGACAACGAGCAGTACTTC.

The CDR3 here is CASSFGTPNTGELFF. In nucleotides, the CDR3 is TGTGCCAGCAGTTTTGGGACACCGAACACCGGGGAGCTGTTTTTT. This chain links TRBV27 with TRBJ2-2, with D tentatively TRBD1 (6 bases). Trimming pared 3 bases from V and 0 bases from J, leaving 8 bases between. Germline CDR1 reads MNHEY; CDR2 reads SMNVEV (reference sequence). CDR3 length: 15 residues.

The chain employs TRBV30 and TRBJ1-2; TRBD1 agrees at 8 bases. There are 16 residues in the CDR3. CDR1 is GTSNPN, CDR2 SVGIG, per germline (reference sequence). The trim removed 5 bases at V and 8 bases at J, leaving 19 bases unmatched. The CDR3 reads CAWGRKQGVPPGGYTF. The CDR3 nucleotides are TGTGCCTGGGGTCGGAAACAGGGGGTTCCCCCGGGAGGCTACACCTTC.

CDR3 in amino acids: CSVDVTGNTEAFF. CDR3 nucleotides: TGCAGCGTTGACGTGACAGGGAACACTGAAGCTTTCTTT. This chain uses TRBV29-1 with TRBJ1-1, with D perhaps TRBD1 (6 bases). Trimming removed 3 bases from V and 1 base from J, with 9 bases in between. The CDR3 has 13 amino acids. Germline lookup yields CDR1 SQVTM and CDR2 ANQGSEA.

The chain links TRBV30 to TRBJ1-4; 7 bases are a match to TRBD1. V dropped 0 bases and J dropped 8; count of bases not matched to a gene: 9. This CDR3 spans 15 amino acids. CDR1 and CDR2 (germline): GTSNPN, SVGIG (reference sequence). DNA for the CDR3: TGTGCCTGGAGTGTCCGGCAGGGGGTAGAAGAAAAACTGTTTTTT. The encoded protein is CAWSVRQGVEEKLFF.

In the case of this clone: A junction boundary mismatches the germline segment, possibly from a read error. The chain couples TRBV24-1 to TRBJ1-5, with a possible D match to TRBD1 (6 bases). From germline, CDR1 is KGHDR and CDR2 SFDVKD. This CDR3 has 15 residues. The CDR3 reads CATREGQGSVQPQHF. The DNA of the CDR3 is TGTGCCACCCGTGAAGGTCAGGGGTCAGTACAGCCCCAGCATTTT.

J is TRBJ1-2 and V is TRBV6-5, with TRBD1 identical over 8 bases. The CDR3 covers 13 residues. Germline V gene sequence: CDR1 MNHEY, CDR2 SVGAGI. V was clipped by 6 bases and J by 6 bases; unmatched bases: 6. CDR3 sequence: CASSRGQGDGYTF. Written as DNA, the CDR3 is TGTGCCAGCAGCCGAGGACAGGGTGATGGCTACACCTTC.